This TCR beta chain was recorded in a study of T cells after yellow fever vaccination. The overall study: SMART-Seq v4 Ultra Low Input prepared libraries from low-cell fractions.

Synthesis of TCR cDNA relied on 5'RACE template switching, which attached a universal primer site and UMIs. TCRdb called the 5' RACE reads again in MiXCR, with one record for every CDR3 protein. The table records a few hundred thousand distinct CDR3 sequences, over 15% of them present only once. This CDR3 is built from 12 residues. Germline-derived CDR1 and CDR2 are DFQATT and SNEGSKA (reference sequence). V dropped 6 bases and J dropped 7 bases, with 16 bases sitting between them. V gene TRBV20-1 combines with J gene TRBJ2-7; the D call may be TRBD1 or TRBD2 (7 bases each). The receptor comes from a man younger than 35 who received the YFV17D yellow fever vaccine. The specimen comprised PBMCs, sampled before the yellow fever booster vaccination. The CDR3 DNA is TGCAGTGCGAATCGACAGGGACTAGAGCAGTACTTC. This codes for CSANRQGLEQYF.